The T cell receptor (beta chain) under discussion was sequenced for a study of T cells in Graves' hyperthyroidism and ophthalmopathy. There were TCR beta CDR3 regions amplified from RNA transcripts. First-round RT-PCR of the TCR CDR3 relied on the HTBI primer set. In TCRdb, the multiplex PCR reads were re-called with MiXCR into one record per CDR3 protein. The top ten clones hold roughly 30% of a sample with 600,000 to 800,000 distinct CDR3 sequences, approximately 36% of them seen once. Hyperthyroidism, newly diagnosed and lasting under 2 months, affected patients aged 18 to 65. The sample holds many counts of this clonotype. Looked up from germline, CDR1 is PRHDT and CDR2 is FYEKMQ (reference sequence). This CDR3 is built from 18 residues. Losses at the gene ends were 4 bases for V and 0 bases for J; bases not matched to a gene: 9.

What was sequenced was blood. The sequence derives from a woman in her forties with Graves' hyperthyroidism. The chain joins TRBV13 to TRBJ2-6, with TRBD1 matching over 7 bases. The CDR3 coding sequence is TGTGCCAGCAGCTACCGGGACAGAAGTTCCTCTGGGGCCAACGTCCTGACTTTC. This encodes CASSYRDRSSSGANVLTF.